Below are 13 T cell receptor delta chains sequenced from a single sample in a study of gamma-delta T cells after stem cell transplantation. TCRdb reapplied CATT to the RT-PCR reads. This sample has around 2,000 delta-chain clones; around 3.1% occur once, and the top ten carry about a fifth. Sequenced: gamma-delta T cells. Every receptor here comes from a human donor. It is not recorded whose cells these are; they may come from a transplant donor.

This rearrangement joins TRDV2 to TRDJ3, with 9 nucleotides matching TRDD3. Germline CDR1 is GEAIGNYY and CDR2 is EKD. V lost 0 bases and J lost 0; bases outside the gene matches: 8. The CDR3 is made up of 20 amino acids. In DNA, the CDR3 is TGTGCCTGTGACACCGTACTGGGGGACGCGAGCTCCTGGGACACCCGACAGATGTTTTTC. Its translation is CACDTVLGDASSWDTRQMFF.

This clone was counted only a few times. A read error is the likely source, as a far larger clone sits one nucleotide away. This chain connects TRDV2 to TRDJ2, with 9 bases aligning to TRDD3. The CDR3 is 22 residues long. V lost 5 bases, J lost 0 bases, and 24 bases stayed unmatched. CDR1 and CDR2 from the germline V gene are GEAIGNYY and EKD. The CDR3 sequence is CACGPVRGDTRQKQALTAQLFF. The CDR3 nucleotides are TGTGCCTGTGGCCCCGTACGTGGGGATACGCGCCAGAAGCAGGCTTTGACAGCACAACTCTTCTTT.

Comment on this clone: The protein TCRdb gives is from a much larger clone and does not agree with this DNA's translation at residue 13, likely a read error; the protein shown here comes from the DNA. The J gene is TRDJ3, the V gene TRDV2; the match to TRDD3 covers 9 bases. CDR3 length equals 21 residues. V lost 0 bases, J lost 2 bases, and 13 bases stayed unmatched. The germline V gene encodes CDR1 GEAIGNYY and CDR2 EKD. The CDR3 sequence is CACDTGWGGGYSPWDTRQMFF. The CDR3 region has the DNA TGTGCCTGTGACACCGGCTGGGGTGGGGGATATAGCCCCTGGGACACCCGACAGATGTTTTTC.

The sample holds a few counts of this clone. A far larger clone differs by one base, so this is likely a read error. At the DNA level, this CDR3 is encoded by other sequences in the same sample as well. CDR3 amino acids: CACDTLGTSSWDTRQMFF. DNA of the CDR3: TGTGCCTGTGACACCCTGGGGACGAGCTCCTGGGACACCCGGCAGATGTTTTTC. The rearrangement uses TRDV2 and TRDJ3; tentative D call: TRDD3 (6 bases). Germline V gives CDR1 GEAIGNYY, CDR2 EKD. CDR3 size: 18 residues.

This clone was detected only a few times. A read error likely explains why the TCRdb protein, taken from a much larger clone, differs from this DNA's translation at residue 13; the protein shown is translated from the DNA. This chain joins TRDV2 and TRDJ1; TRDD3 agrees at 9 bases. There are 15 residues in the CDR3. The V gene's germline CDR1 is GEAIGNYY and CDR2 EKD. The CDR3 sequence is CACMALGDSTDKPIF. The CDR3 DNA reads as TGTGCCTGCATGGCCTTGGGGGATAGCACCGATAAACCCATCTTT.

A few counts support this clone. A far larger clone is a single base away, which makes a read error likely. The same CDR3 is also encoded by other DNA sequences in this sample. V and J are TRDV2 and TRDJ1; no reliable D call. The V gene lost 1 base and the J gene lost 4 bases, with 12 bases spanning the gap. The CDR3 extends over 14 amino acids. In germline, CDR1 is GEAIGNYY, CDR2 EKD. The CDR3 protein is CACDTMGVRDKLIF. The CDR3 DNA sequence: TGTGCCTGTGACACGATGGGTGTACGCGATAAACTCATCTTT.

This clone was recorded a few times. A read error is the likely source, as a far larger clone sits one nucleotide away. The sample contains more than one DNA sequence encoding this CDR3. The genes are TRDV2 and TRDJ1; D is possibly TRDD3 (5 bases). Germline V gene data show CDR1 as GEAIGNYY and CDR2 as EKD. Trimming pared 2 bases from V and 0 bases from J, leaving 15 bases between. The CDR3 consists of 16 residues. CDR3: CACDRLGELYTDKLIF. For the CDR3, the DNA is TGTGCCTGTGACAGGCTGGGAGAACTGTACACCGATAAACTCATCTTT.

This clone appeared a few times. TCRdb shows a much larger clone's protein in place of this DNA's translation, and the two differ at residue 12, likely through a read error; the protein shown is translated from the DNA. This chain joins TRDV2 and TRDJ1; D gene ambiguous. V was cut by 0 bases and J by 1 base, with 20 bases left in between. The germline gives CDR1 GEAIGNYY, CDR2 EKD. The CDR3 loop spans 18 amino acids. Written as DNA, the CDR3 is TGTGCCTGTGACACCTTGTCCGGTCCCTCTACATGCACCGATAAACTCATCTTT. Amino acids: CACDTLSGPSTCTDKLIF.

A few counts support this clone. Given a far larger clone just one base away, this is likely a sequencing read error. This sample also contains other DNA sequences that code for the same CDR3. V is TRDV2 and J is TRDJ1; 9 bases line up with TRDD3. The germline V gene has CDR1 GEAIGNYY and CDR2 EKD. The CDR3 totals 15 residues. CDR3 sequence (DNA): TGTGCCTGTGAACCACTGGGGGACCTCACCGACAAACTCATCTTT. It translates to CACEPLGDLTDKLIF.

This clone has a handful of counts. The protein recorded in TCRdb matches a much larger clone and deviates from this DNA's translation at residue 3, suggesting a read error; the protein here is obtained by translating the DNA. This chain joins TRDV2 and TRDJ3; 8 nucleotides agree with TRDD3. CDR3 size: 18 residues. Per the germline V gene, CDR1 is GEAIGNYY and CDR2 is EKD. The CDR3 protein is CASDTGWGNSWDTRQMFF. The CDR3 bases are TGTGCCAGTGACACCGGCTGGGGGAACTCCTGGGACACCCGACAGATGTTTTTC.

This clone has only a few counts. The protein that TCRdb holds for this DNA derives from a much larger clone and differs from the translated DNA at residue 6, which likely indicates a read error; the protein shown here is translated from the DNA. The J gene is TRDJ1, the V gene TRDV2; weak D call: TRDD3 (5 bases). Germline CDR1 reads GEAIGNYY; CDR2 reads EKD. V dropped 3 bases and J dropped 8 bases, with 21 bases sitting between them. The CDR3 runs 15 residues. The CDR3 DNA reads TGTGCCTGTGACCGACCGGGGGGGCCTTTTGGAAAACTCATCTTT. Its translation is CACDRPGGPFGKLIF.

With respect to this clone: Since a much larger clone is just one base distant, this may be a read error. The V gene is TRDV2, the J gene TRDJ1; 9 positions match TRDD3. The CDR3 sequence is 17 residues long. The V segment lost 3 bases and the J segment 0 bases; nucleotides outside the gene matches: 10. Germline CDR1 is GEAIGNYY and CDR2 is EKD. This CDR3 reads CACDSLLGETYTDKLIF. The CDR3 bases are TGTGCCTGTGACTCCTTACTGGGGGAAACTTACACCGATAAACTCATCTTT.

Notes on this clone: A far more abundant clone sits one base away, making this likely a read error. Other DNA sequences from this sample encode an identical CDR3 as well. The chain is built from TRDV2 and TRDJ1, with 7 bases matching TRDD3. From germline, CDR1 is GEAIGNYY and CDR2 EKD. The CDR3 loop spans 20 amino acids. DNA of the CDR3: TGTGCCTGCGACACTCTACGTACCGCGCTGGGGGGTCTGTACACCGATAAACTCATCTTT. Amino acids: CACDTLRTALGGLYTDKLIF.